The subject of this entry is one T cell receptor beta chain. CDR1 and CDR2 from the germline V gene are MNHEY and SVGAGI. CDR3 length: 13 residues. Germline trimming cut 5 bases from V and 8 bases from J; bases unmatched to any gene: 6. This specimen belongs to a study of blood T cell repertoires in COVID-19. Study as a whole: The origin of the acute and convalescent COVID-19 samples was the United States, Italy and Spain. PBMCs, B-cell-depleted T cells, or T cells provided the cDNA or gDNA that made up the material.

Original analysis: Scientists estimated how many nucleated cells there were by amplifying reference gene primers. Generated by immunoSEQ multiplex PCR, the TCRdb table keeps only in-frame clones and is missing some. From that table come the V and J calls and clone size; the DNA was used to work out D and trimming. The sample contains some 53,000 clones, roughly nine tenths of which appear only once. This clonotype was obtained from a human donor with active COVID-19. The donor label of this sample is uncertain. The rearrangement uses TRBV6-5 and TRBJ1-1; 9 bases fit TRBD1. Sequencing was done on a sample of peripheral blood. The DNA for the CDR3 is TGTGCCAGCAGTCCTCACAGGGGGCGAGAAGCTTTCTTT. It translates to CASSPHRGREAFF.